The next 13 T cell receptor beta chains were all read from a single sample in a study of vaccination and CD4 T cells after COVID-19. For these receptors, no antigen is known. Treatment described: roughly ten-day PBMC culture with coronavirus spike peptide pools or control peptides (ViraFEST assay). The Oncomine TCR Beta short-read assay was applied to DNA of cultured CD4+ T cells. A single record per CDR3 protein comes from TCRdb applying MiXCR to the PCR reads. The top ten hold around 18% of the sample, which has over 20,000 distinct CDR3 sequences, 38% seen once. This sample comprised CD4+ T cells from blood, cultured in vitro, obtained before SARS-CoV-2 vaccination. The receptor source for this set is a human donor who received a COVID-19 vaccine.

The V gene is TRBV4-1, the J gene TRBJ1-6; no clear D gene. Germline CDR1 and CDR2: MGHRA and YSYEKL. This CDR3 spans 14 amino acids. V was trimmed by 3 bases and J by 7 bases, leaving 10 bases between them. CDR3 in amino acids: CASSHIPRNSPLHF. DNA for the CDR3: TGCGCCAGCAGCCATATACCCAGGAATTCACCCCTCCACTTT.

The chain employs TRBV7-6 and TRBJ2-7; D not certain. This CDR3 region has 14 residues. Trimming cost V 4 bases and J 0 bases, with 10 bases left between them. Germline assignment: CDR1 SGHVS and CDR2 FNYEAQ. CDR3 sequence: CASSSFSSSYEQYF. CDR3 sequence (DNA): TGTGCCAGCAGCTCCTTCTCCTCCTCCTACGAGCAGTACTTC.

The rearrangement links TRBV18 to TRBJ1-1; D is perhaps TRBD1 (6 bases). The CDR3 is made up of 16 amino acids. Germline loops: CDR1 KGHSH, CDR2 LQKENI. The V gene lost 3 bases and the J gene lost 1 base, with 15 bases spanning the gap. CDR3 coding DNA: TGTGCCAGCTCACCGAACCGGGGACACCAGAACACTGAAGCTTTCTTT. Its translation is CASSPNRGHQNTEAFF.

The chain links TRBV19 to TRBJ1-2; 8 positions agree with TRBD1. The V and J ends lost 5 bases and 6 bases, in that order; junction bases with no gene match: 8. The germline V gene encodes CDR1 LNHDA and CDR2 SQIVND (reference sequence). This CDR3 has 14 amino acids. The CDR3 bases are TGTGCCAGTAGTCGCGGACAGGGAGTCCATGGCTACACCTTC. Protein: CASSRGQGVHGYTF.

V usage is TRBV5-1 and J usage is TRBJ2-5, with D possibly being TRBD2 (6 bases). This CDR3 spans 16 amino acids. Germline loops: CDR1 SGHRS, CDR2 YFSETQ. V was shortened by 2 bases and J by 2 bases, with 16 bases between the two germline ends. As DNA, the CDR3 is TGCGCCAGCAGCTTTGTCGGGGTCGCGGGGCAAGAGACCCAGTACTTC. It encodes CASSFVGVAGQETQYF. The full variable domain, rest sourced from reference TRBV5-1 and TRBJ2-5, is KAGVTQTPRYLIKTRGQQVTLSCSPISGHRSVSWYQQTPGQGLQFLFEYFSETQRNKGNFPGRFSGRQFSNSRSEMNVSTLELGDSALYLCASSFVGVAGQETQYFGPGTRLLVL.

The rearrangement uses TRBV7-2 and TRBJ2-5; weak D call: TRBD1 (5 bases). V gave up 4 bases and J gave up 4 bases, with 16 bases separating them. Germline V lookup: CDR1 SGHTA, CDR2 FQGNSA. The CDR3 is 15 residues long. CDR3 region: CASSSGLDLGETQYF. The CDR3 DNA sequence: TGTGCCAGCAGCTCAGGGCTAGATCTTGGAGAGACCCAGTACTTC.

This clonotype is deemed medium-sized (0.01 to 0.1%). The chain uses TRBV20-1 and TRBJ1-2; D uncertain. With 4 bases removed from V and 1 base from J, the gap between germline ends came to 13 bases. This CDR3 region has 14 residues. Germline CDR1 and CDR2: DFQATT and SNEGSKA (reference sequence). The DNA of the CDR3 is TGCAGTGCTAAGCATTGGAGACATAACTATGGCTACACCTTC. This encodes CSAKHWRHNYGYTF.

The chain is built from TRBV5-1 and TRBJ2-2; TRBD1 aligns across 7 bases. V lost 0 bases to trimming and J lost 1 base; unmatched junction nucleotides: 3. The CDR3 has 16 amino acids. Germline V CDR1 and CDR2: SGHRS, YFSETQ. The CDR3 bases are TGCGCCAGCAGCTTGGCCGGACAGGTGAACACCGGGGAGCTGTTTTTT. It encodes CASSLAGQVNTGELFF.

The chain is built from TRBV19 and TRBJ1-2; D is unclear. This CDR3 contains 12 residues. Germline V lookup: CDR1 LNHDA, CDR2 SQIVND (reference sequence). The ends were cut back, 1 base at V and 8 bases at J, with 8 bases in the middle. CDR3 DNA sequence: TGTGCCAGTAGTATAGGCAAGGGCGGCTACACCTTC. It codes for CASSIGKGGYTF. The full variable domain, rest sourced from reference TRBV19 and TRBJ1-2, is DGGITQSPKYLFRKEGQNVTLSCEQNLNHDAMYWYRQDPGQGLRLIYYSQIVNDFQKGDIAEGYSVSREKKESFPLTVTSAQKNPTAFYLCASSIGKGGYTFGSGTRLTVV.

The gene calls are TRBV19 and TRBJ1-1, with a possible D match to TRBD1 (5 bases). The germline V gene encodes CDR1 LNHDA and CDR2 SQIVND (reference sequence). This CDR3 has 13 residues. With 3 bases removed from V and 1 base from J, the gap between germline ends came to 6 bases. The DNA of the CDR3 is TGTGCCAGTAGTATGGGGCGGAACACTGAAGCTTTCTTT. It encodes CASSMGRNTEAFF.

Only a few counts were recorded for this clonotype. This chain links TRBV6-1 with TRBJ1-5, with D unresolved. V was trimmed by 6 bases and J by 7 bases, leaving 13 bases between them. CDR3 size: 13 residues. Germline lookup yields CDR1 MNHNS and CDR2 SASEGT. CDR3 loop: CASRAMTVQPQHF. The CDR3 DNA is TGTGCCAGCAGAGCCATGACGGTACAGCCCCAGCATTTT.

CDR3: CAISEAHGYGTQYF. In nucleotides, the CDR3 is TGTGCCATCAGTGAAGCGCACGGCTATGGTACGCAGTATTTT. The chain joins TRBV10-3 to TRBJ2-3; no clear D. CDR3 length: 14 residues. Germline V lookup: CDR1 ENHRY, CDR2 SYGVKD. Deletions cut 3 bases from V and 8 bases from J, with 15 bases between.

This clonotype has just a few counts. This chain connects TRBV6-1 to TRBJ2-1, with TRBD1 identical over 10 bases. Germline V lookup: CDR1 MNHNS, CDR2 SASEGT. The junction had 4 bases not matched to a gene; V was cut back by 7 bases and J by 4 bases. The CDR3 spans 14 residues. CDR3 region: CASMRDRGYNEQFF. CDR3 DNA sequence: TGTGCCAGCATGAGGGACAGGGGATACAATGAGCAGTTCTTC.